The subject of this entry is one T cell receptor (beta chain). The ends were cut back, 2 bases at V and 5 bases at J, with 6 bases in the middle. There are 12 residues in the CDR3. Using a J-beta primer mix together with a sample-barcoded 5' primer, a second PCR was run for roughly 6 to 12 cycles. Via MiXCR, TCRdb re-called the 5' RACE reads, giving one row per CDR3 protein. The sample gives about 680,000 distinct CDR3 sequences, 45% to 50% of which show up once; roughly a third is in the top ten. These data are taken from a study of blood T cells in healthy people across ages. This receptor was taken from a woman in her fifties or sixties in good health. The rearrangement uses TRBV12-3 or TRBV12-4 and TRBJ2-5; D uncertain. Sequenced: blood. The CDR3 DNA sequence: TGTGCCAGCAGTTTACGGTCGGAGACCCAGTACTTC. It codes for CASSLRSETQYF.